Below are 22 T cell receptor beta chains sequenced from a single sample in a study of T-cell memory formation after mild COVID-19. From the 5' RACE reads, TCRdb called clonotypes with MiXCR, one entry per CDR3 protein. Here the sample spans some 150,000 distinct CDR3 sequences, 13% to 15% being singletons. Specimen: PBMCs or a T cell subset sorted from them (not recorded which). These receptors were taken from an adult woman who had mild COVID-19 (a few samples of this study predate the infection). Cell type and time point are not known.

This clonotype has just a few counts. The CDR3 sequence: CASSQERGPSDTPEAFF. In DNA form, the CDR3 reads TGCGCCAGCAGCCAAGAACGCGGCCCTTCGGATACCCCTGAAGCTTTCTTT. This rearrangement joins TRBV4-1 to TRBJ1-1; D not certain. The V gene's germline CDR1 is MGHRA and CDR2 YSYEKL. The CDR3 sequence is 17 residues long. Trimming took 0 bases from V and 6 from J, leaving 20 bases between them.

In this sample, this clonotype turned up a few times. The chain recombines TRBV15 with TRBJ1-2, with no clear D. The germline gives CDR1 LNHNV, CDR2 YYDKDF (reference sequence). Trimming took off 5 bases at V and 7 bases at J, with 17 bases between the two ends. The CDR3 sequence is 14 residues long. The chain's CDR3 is CATSQDRGLGGYTF. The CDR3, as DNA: TGTGCCACCAGCCAAGACCGGGGATTAGGTGGCTACACCTTC. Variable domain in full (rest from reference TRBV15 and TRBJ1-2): DAMVIQNPRYQVTQFGKPVTLSCSQTLNHNVMYWYQQKSSQAPKLLFHYYDKDFNNEADTPDNFQSRRPNTSFCFLDIRSPGLGDTAMYLCATSQDRGLGGYTFGSGTRLTVV.

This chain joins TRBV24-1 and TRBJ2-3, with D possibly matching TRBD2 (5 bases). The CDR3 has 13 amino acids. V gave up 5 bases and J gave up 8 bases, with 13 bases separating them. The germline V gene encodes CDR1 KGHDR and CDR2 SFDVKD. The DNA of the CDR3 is TGTGCCACCAGTGTGGAGGACGGGCGTACGCAGTATTTT. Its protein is CATSVEDGRTQYF.

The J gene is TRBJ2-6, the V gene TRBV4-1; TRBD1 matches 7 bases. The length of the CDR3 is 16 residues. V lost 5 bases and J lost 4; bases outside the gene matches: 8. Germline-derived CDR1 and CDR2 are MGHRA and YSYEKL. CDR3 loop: CASSTLTGIGANVLTF. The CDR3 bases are TGCGCCAGCAGCACCCTGACAGGGATCGGGGCCAACGTCCTGACTTTC.

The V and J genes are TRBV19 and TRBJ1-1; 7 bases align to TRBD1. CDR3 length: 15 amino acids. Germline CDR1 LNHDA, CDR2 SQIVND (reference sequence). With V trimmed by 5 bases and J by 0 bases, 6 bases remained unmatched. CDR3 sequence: CASSPQGEMNTEAFF. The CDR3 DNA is TGTGCCAGTAGTCCCCAGGGGGAGATGAACACTGAAGCTTTCTTT. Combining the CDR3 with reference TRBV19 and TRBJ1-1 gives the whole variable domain DGGITQSPKYLFRKEGQNVTLSCEQNLNHDAMYWYRQDPGQGLRLIYYSQIVNDFQKGDIAEGYSVSREKKESFPLTVTSAQKNPTAFYLCASSPQGEMNTEAFFGQGTRLTVV.

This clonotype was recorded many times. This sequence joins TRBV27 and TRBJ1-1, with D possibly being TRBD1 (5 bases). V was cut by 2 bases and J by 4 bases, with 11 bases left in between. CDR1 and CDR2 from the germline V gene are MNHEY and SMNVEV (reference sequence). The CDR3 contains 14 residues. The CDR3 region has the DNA TGTGCCAGCAGTTTAGGGGGGGAAGGCACTGAAGCTTTCTTT. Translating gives CASSLGGEGTEAFF.

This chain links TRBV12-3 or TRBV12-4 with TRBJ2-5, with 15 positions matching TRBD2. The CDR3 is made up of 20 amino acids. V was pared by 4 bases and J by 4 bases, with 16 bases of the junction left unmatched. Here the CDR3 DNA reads TGTGCCAGCAGTTCGGGACTAGCGGGGGGCCCCGAGGTCCTGCCAGAGACCCAGTACTTC. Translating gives CASSSGLAGGPEVLPETQYF.

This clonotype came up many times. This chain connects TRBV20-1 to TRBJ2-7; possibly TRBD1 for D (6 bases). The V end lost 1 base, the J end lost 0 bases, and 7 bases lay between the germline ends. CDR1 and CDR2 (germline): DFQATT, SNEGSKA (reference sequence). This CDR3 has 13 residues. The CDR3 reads CSARGTASYEQYF. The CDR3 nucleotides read TGCAGTGCTAGAGGGACAGCCTCCTACGAGCAGTACTTC.

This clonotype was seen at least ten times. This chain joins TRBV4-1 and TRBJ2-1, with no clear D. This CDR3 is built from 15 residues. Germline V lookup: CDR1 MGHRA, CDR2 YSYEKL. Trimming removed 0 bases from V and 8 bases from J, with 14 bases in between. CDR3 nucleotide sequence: TGCGCCAGCAGCCAAGAAGGCTCTGCCGCGGATGAGCAGTTCTTC. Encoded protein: CASSQEGSAADEQFF.

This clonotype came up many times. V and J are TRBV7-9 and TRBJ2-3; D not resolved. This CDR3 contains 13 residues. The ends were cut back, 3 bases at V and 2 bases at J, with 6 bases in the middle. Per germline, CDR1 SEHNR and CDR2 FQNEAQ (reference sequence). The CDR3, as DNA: TGTGCCAGCAGCTTCCCCTTCACAGATACGCAGTATTTT. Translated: CASSFPFTDTQYF.

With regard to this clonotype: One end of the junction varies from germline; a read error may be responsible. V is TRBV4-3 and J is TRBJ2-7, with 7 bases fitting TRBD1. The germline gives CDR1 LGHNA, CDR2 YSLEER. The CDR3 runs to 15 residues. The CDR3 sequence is CASSQERDSYYDQYF. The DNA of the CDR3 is TGCGCCAGCAGCCAAGAACGGGACAGCTATTACGATCAGTACTTC.

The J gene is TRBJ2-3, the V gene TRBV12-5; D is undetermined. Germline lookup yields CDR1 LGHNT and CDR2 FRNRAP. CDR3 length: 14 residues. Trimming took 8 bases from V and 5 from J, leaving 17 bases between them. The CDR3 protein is CASLPPRPGDTQYF. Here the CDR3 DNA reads TGTGCTAGTCTCCCGCCGAGGCCGGGAGATACGCAGTATTTT.

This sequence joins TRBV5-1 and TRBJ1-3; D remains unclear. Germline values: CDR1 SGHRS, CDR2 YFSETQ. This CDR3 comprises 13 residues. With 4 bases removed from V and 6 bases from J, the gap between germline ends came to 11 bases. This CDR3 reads CASSNSAENTIYF. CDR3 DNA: TGCGCCAGCAGCAACTCAGCGGAAAACACCATATATTTT.

DNA for the CDR3: TGTGCCAGCAGCGGAGGGACAGTTACCAATCAGCCCCAGCATTTT. Residues: CASSGGTVTNQPQHF. The gene calls are TRBV7-9 and TRBJ1-5, with 7 nucleotides matching TRBD1. CDR1 and CDR2 from the germline V gene are SEHNR and FQNEAQ (reference sequence). The CDR3 is 15 residues long. Germline trimming cut 5 bases from V and 3 bases from J; bases unmatched to any gene: 7.

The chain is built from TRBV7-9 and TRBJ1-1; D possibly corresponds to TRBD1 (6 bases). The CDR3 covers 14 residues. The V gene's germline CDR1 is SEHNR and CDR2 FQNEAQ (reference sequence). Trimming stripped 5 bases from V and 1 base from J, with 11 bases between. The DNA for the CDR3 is TGTGCCAGCAGCCCTCACAGGGAGAACACTGAAGCTTTCTTT. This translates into CASSPHRENTEAFF.

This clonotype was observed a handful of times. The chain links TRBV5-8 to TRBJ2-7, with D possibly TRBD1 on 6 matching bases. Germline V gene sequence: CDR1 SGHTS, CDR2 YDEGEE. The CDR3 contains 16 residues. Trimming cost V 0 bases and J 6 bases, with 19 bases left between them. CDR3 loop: CASSLETRGGIREQYF. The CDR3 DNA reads TGTGCCAGCAGCTTGGAAACTAGAGGGGGAATTCGCGAGCAGTACTTC.

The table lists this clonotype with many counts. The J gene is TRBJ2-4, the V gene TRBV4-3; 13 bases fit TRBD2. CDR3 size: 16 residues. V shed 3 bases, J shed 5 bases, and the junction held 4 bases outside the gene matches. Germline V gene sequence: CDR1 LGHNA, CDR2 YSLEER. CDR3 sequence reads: CASSQGTSGTQNIQYF. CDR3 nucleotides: TGCGCCAGCAGCCAGGGGACTAGCGGGACTCAAAACATTCAGTACTTC.

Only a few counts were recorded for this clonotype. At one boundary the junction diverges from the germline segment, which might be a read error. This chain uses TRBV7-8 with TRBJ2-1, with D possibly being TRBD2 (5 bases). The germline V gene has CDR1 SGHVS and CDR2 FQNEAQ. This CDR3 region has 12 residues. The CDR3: CASSLEAGPEIF. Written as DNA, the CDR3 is TGTGCCAGCAGCTTAGAGGCGGGCCCCGAGATCTTC. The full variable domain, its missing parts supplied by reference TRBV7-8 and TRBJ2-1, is GAGVSQSPRYKVAKRGQDVALRCDPISGHVSLFWYQQALGQGPEFLTYFQNEAQLDKSGLPSDRFFAERPEGSVSTLKIQRTQQEDSAVYLCASSLEAGPEIFGPGTRLTVL.

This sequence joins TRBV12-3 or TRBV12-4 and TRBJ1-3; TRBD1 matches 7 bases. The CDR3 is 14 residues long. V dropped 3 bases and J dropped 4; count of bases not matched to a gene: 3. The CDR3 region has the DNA TGTGCCAGCAGTTTTAGGGGGCAAGGAAACACCATATATTTT. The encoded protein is CASSFRGQGNTIYF.

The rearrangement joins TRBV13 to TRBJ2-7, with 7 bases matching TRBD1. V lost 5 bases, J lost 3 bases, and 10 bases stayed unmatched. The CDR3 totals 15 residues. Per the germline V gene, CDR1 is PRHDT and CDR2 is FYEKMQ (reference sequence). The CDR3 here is CASSRHDRVLYEQYF. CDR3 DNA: TGTGCCAGCAGCCGACATGACAGGGTACTCTACGAGCAGTACTTC.

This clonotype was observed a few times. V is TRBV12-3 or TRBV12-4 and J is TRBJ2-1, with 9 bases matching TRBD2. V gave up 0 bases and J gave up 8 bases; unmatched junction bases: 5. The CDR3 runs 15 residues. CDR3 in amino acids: CASSLARGRADEQFF. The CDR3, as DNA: TGTGCCAGCAGTTTAGCCCGCGGGAGGGCCGATGAGCAGTTCTTC.

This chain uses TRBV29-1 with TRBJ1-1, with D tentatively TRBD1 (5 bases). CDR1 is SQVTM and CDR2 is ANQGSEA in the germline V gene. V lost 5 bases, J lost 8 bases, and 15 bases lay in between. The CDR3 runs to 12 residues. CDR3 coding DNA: TGCAGCGTTAGGGACGGCTCAGGGGAAGCTTTCTTT. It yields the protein CSVRDGSGEAFF.